This T cell receptor beta chain stems from a study of T-cell memory formation after mild COVID-19. For the study at large: TCR clusters were mostly donor specific.

Trimming removed 5 bases from V and 4 bases from J, with 15 bases in between. The CDR3 has 15 amino acids. The authors produced TCR alpha and TCR beta cDNA libraries with sample barcodes and UMIs by 5'RACE using constant-segment primers. TCRdb redid the calling of the 5' RACE reads with MiXCR, one entry per CDR3 protein. The table records approximately 260,000 distinct CDR3 sequences, roughly 17% of them present only once. This chain connects TRBV12-3 or TRBV12-4 to TRBJ2-1; weak D call: TRBD2 (6 bases). The source of this sequence is a man aged 18 to 29 who had mild COVID-19 (a few samples of this study predate the infection). Cell type and time point are not known. Sequenced: PBMCs or a T cell subset sorted from them (not recorded which). The CDR3 is CASSLPRGNYNEQFF. In DNA form, the CDR3 reads TGTGCCAGCAGTCTGCCTCGGGGGAATTACAATGAGCAGTTCTTC.